Below, 21 T cell receptor beta chains from the same sample are listed, as sequenced in a study of T cell changes during pregnancy in multiple sclerosis. Sequencing used immunoSEQ multiplex PCR; TCRdb keeps in-frame clones, though not all of them. This sample has about 44,000 clones, with about nine tenths found just once. The sequencing used CD4+ T cells from peripheral blood mononuclear cells, collected in the third trimester of pregnancy. These receptor sequences come from a female donor with multiple sclerosis, enrolled in a pregnancy study.

In regard to this clone: One end of the junction varies from germline; a read error may be responsible. This rearrangement joins TRBV6-4 to TRBJ2-5; D gene uncertain. The CDR3 totals 13 residues. Per the germline V gene, CDR1 is MRHNA and CDR2 is SNTAGT. The CDR3 coding sequence is TGTGTCAGCAGTGACGGCCCTCAAGAGACCCAGTACTTC. Amino acid sequence: CVSSDGPQETQYF.

The CDR3 region is CASSHPPAGVYEQYF. In nucleotides, the CDR3 is TGCGCCAGCAGCCATCCACCTGCAGGGGTCTACGAGCAGTACTTC. This sequence joins TRBV4-1 and TRBJ2-7, with a tentative D call TRBD1 (6 bases). This CDR3 region has 15 residues. The V and J ends lost 3 bases and 3 bases respectively, with 15 bases between them. Germline CDR1 MGHRA, CDR2 YSYEKL.

J is TRBJ2-2 and V is TRBV28; TRBD1 aligns across 9 bases. V shed 6 bases and J 5 bases; nucleotides not matched to a gene: 10. There are 16 residues in the CDR3. Germline values: CDR1 MDHEN, CDR2 SYDVKM. As DNA, the CDR3 is TGTGCCAGCAGCGCCCGACAGGGGGGAGGGACCGGGGAGCTGTTTTTT. This encodes CASSARQGGGTGELFF.

This clone came up once. The chain employs TRBV11-3 and TRBJ2-3, with no clear D. V lost 1 base and J 6 bases, leaving 8 bases between the germline ends. The CDR3 spans 13 residues. CDR1 SGHNT and CDR2 YENEEA come from the germline V gene. The DNA for the CDR3 is TGTGCCAGCAGCTTAGTCCAGACTGATACGCAGTATTTT. It is translated as CASSLVQTDTQYF.

The chain couples TRBV9 to TRBJ2-5, with no clear D. There are 13 residues in the CDR3. Germline loops: CDR1 SGDLS, CDR2 YYNGEE. The V end was cut by 2 bases, the J end by 4 bases, with 9 bases between. The chain's CDR3 is CASSVSFVETQYF. The CDR3 DNA reads TGTGCCAGCAGCGTGAGTTTCGTAGAGACCCAGTACTTC.

The CDR3 sequence: CASSSTGIPYEQYF. In DNA, the CDR3 is TGTGCCAGCAGCTCCACAGGGATCCCCTACGAGCAGTACTTC. This chain joins TRBV7-9 and TRBJ2-7, with a tentative D call TRBD1 (6 bases). V was pared by 4 bases and J by 2 bases, with 12 bases between. CDR3 length equals 14 residues. Germline CDR1 and CDR2: SEHNR and FQNEAQ (reference sequence).

The rearrangement joins TRBV19 to TRBJ1-2, with 7 bases aligning to TRBD1. CDR3 size: 13 residues. V gave up 10 bases and J gave up 5 bases; unmatched junction bases: 10. Germline V CDR1 and CDR2: LNHDA, SQIVND (reference sequence). CDR3 DNA: TGTGCCACACACCCAGACAGGGCTTATGGCTACACCTTC. Its translation: CATHPDRAYGYTF.

This chain links TRBV5-6 with TRBJ2-1; tentatively, D is TRBD2 (6 bases). The CDR3 is made up of 11 amino acids. The V and J ends lost 5 bases and 15 bases respectively, with 15 bases between them. Germline V lookup: CDR1 SGHDT, CDR2 YYEEEE. The CDR3 sequence is CASSVTGVWFF. CDR3 coding DNA: TGTGCCAGCAGTGTTACGGGGGTTTGGTTCTTC.

The rearrangement joins TRBV7-2 to TRBJ2-3, with 11 bases lining up with TRBD2. Trimming cost V 0 bases and J 0 bases; bases outside gene matches: 2. Per germline, CDR1 SGHTA and CDR2 FQGNSA. The CDR3 is made up of 17 amino acids. This CDR3 is CASSLARLAGSTDTQYF. The CDR3 bases are TGTGCCAGCAGCTTAGCCCGACTAGCGGGAAGCACAGATACGCAGTATTTT.

This clone appeared a single time. The J gene is TRBJ2-7, the V gene TRBV9; 7 nucleotides match TRBD2. The germline CDR1 and CDR2 sequences are SGDLS and YYNGEE. The V gene end was trimmed by 0 bases and the J gene end by 7 bases; junction bases not matched to a gene: 10. This CDR3 comprises 15 residues. CDR3 DNA sequence: TGTGCCAGCAGCGTAGAAGACGGGAGGATTTATGAGCAGTACTTC. Amino acid sequence: CASSVEDGRIYEQYF.

The chain couples TRBV5-1 to TRBJ1-1; TRBD1 matches at 11 bases. This CDR3 spans 14 amino acids. Unmatched junction bases numbered 4, after V lost 4 bases and J lost 5 bases. Germline V CDR1 and CDR2: SGHRS, YFSETQ. The CDR3 protein is CASSAGQGATEAFF. CDR3 nucleotides: TGCGCCAGCAGCGCCGGACAGGGGGCAACTGAAGCTTTCTTT. The variable domain in full, completed from reference TRBV5-1 and TRBJ1-1, reads KAGVTQTPRYLIKTRGQQVTLSCSPISGHRSVSWYQQTPGQGLQFLFEYFSETQRNKGNFPGRFSGRQFSNSRSEMNVSTLELGDSALYLCASSAGQGATEAFFGQGTRLTVV.

This chain connects TRBV6-5 to TRBJ1-5; D perhaps matches TRBD1 (6 bases). This CDR3 contains 14 residues. CDR1 and CDR2 from the germline V gene are MNHEY and SVGAGI. V lost 2 bases and J 4 bases, leaving 9 bases between the germline ends. The CDR3 nucleotides read TGTGCCAGCAGTTACGGAACAGGGAATCAGCCCCAGCATTTT. This codes for CASSYGTGNQPQHF.

CDR3 sequence reads: CASSVSSVATGELFF. The DNA for the CDR3 is TGTGCCAGCAGTGTTAGTAGTGTAGCCACCGGGGAGCTGTTTTTT. The V call is TRBV2, the J call TRBJ2-2; no reliable D call. Germline V gene lookup returns CDR1 SNHLY and CDR2 FYNNEI. This CDR3 contains 15 residues. Trimming cost V 4 bases and J 4 bases, with 13 bases left between them.

This clone is a singleton in its sample. This chain links TRBV11-3 with TRBJ1-2, with a weak D call TRBD1 (5 bases). This CDR3 is built from 13 residues. The V end was cut by 5 bases, the J end by 8 bases, with 15 bases between. Looked up from germline, CDR1 is SGHNT and CDR2 is YENEEA. CDR3 in DNA: TGTGCCAGCAGCGCGAGACAGAGCTTGGGCTACACCTTC. The encoded protein is CASSARQSLGYTF.

The CDR3 DNA is TGTGCCAGCAGACACGGGGGGTACCTTAACTATGGCTACACCTTC. It encodes CASRHGGYLNYGYTF. The chain links TRBV6-5 to TRBJ1-2, with TRBD1 as a possible D gene (5 bases). The ends were cut back, 6 bases at V and 1 base at J, with 15 bases in the middle. The CDR3 contains 15 residues. The germline V gene has CDR1 MNHEY and CDR2 SVGAGI.

This chain joins TRBV6-6 and TRBJ1-3, with D possibly matching TRBD1 (6 bases). Trimming took off 10 bases at V and 5 bases at J, with 15 bases between the two ends. Germline-derived CDR1 and CDR2 are MNHNY and SVGAGI (reference sequence). The CDR3 length is 13 residues. The CDR3 loop is CAIGGGQRNTIYF. The CDR3 DNA reads as TGTGCCATCGGCGGGGGGCAGAGAAACACCATATATTTT.

The chain is built from TRBV5-1 and TRBJ1-4; 8 bases are a match to TRBD1. This CDR3 contains 16 residues. The V gene end was trimmed by 2 bases and the J gene end by 5 bases; junction bases not matched to a gene: 8. Germline V lookup: CDR1 SGHRS, CDR2 YFSETQ. The CDR3 sequence is CASSFLGQGGNEKLFF. The CDR3 DNA is TGCGCCAGCAGCTTCCTCGGACAGGGAGGGAATGAAAAACTGTTTTTT.

This CDR3 is CASSTRVREKLFF. CDR3 DNA sequence: TGTGCCAGCAGTACCAGGGTCCGTGAAAAACTGTTTTTT. The chain recombines TRBV6-5 with TRBJ1-4; D perhaps matches TRBD1 (5 bases). Trimming removed 5 bases from V and 7 bases from J, with 11 bases in between. Germline values: CDR1 MNHEY, CDR2 SVGAGI. The CDR3 is 13 amino acids.

The J gene is TRBJ2-2, the V gene TRBV7-9; the match to TRBD1 covers 7 bases. This CDR3 has 18 amino acids. The germline CDR1 and CDR2 sequences are SEHNR and FQNEAQ (reference sequence). The V segment lost 3 bases and the J segment 3 bases; nucleotides outside the gene matches: 13. This chain's CDR3 is CASSFWVLTGPDTGELFF. Written as DNA, the CDR3 is TGTGCCAGCAGCTTTTGGGTGCTGACAGGGCCGGACACCGGGGAGCTGTTTTTT. The full variable domain, rest sourced from reference TRBV7-9 and TRBJ2-2, is DTGVSQNPRHKITKRGQNVTFRCDPISEHNRLYWYRQTLGQGPEFLTYFQNEAQLEKSRLLSDRFSAERPKGSFSTLEIQRTEQGDSAMYLCASSFWVLTGPDTGELFFGEGSRLTVL.

The genes are TRBV18 and TRBJ2-7, with TRBD2 identical over 9 bases. Germline V gives CDR1 KGHSH, CDR2 LQKENI. J gave up 3 bases and V 4 bases, and 10 bases lay outside the gene matches. The CDR3 is made up of 16 amino acids. The CDR3 region is CASSRQEGGRGYEQYF. The CDR3 bases are TGTGCCAGCTCACGACAGGAGGGCGGGAGGGGCTACGAGCAGTACTTC.

The gene calls are TRBV25-1 and TRBJ1-1, with D unresolved. With 2 bases removed from V and 1 base from J, the gap between germline ends came to 8 bases. Per germline, CDR1 MGHDK and CDR2 SYGVNS. This CDR3 spans 14 amino acids. CDR3 amino acids: CASSEGKRNTEAFF. CDR3 coding DNA: TGTGCCAGCAGTGAAGGCAAAAGGAACACTGAAGCTTTCTTT.